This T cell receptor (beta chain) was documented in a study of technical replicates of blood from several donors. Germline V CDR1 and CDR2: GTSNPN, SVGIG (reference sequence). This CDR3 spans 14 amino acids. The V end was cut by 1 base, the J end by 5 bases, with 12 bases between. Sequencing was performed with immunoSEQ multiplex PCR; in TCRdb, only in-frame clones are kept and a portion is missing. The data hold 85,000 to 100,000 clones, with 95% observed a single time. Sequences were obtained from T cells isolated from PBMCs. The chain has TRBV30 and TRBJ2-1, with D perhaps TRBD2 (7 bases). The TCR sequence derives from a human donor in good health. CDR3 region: CAWSGGGLNNEQFF. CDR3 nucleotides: TGTGCCTGGAGTGGGGGGGGCCTCAACAATGAGCAGTTCTTC.